The 22 T cell receptor beta chains below all came from one sample that was sequenced in a study of T cell repertoires in cytomegalovirus infection. TCRdb itself ran the reads through MiXCR, one entry per CDR3 protein. The table lists hundreds of thousands of distinct CDR3 sequences, 30% to 35% of them singletons, with roughly 15% in the top ten. Antigens for these TCRs are unknown. The source was cultured PBMCs, collected from culture after CMV antigen stimulation. The source is a human donor in good health (CMV status not recorded). Some clones in this sample may be carry-over from other donors' samples.

V and J are TRBV19 and TRBJ2-1, with TRBD2 matching 10 bases. Trimming cost V 7 bases and J 4 bases; bases outside gene matches: 7. The CDR3 loop spans 15 amino acids. CDR1 and CDR2 from the germline V gene are LNHDA and SQIVND (reference sequence). As DNA, the CDR3 is TGTGCCAGTAAAGAGCTAGCGGGAGATTACAATGAGCAGTTCTTC. Its translation: CASKELAGDYNEQFF.

The rearrangement joins TRBV18 to TRBJ2-3; D perhaps matches TRBD2 (6 bases). V was pared by 0 bases and J by 5 bases, with 18 bases between. Looked up from germline, CDR1 is KGHSH and CDR2 is LQKENI. The CDR3 spans 17 residues. The chain's CDR3 is CASSPPTGLVRLDTQYF. The CDR3, as DNA: TGTGCCAGCTCACCACCGACGGGACTCGTTCGGTTAGATACGCAGTATTTT.

The V and J genes are TRBV5-4 and TRBJ2-1; D call uncertain. The germline CDR1 and CDR2 sequences are SGHNT and YYREEE (reference sequence). Trimming cost V 2 bases and J 2 bases, with 5 bases left between them. CDR3 length: 13 residues. The DNA for the CDR3 is TGTGCCAGCAGCTTCGTACCCTACAATGAGCAGTTCTTC. This encodes CASSFVPYNEQFF. Together with reference TRBV5-4 and TRBJ2-1, the CDR3 gives the full variable domain: ETGVTQSPTHLIKTRGQQVTLRCSSQSGHNTVSWYQQALGQGPQFIFQYYREEENGRGNFPPRFSGLQFPNYSSELNVNALELDDSALYLCASSFVPYNEQFFGPGTRLTVL.

This sequence joins TRBV29-1 and TRBJ2-5, with TRBD1 matching over 8 bases. The germline V gene has CDR1 SQVTM and CDR2 ANQGSEA. J lost 5 bases, V lost 7 bases, and 12 bases had no gene match. This CDR3 comprises 14 residues. The CDR3 protein is CSAAPSTGVETQYF. CDR3 in DNA: TGCAGCGCTGCCCCTTCGACAGGGGTCGAGACCCAGTACTTC.

This clonotype was seen more than once but under ten times. The V and J genes are TRBV3-1 and TRBJ2-3; 7 positions agree with TRBD2. The germline V gene encodes CDR1 LGHDT and CDR2 YNNKEL (reference sequence). With V trimmed by 1 base and J by 14 bases, 9 bases remained unmatched. The CDR3 is made up of 13 amino acids. CDR3 in DNA: TGTGCCAGCAGCCAAGCAGGACTAGATCCGGGGTATTTT. Translating gives CASSQAGLDPGYF.

This clonotype was counted between two and nine times. J is TRBJ2-1 and V is TRBV12-3 or TRBV12-4; 9 bases are a match to TRBD2. The CDR3 is 16 amino acids. Losses at the gene ends were 4 bases for V and 5 bases for J; bases not matched to a gene: 9. Written as DNA, the CDR3 is TGTGCCAGCAGTTCCCCGACTAGCGGCCTCCACAATGAGCAGTTCTTC. Translated, it gives CASSSPTSGLHNEQFF.

This rearrangement joins TRBV12-3 or TRBV12-4 to TRBJ1-4, with D maybe TRBD1 (5 bases). This CDR3 contains 16 residues. V gave up 8 bases and J gave up 3 bases, with 19 bases separating them. CDR3: CASLPPGGGANEKLFF. Written as DNA, the CDR3 is TGTGCCAGCCTCCCCCCCGGTGGGGGAGCTAATGAAAAACTGTTTTTT.

V gene TRBV7-6 combines with J gene TRBJ2-7; possible D gene TRBD2, 6 bases. Germline V gene sequence: CDR1 SGHVS, CDR2 FNYEAQ. The CDR3 contains 14 residues. The V end was cut by 5 bases, the J end by 1 base, with 12 bases between. CDR3 sequence: CASSTPGLSYEQYF. As DNA, the CDR3 is TGTGCCAGCAGCACTCCGGGACTTTCCTACGAGCAGTACTTC. The full variable domain, rest sourced from reference TRBV7-6 and TRBJ2-7, is GAGVSQSPRYKVTKRGQDVALRCDPISGHVSLYWYRQALGQGPEFLTYFNYEAQQDKSGLPNDRFSAERPEGSISTLTIQRTEQRDSAMYRCASSTPGLSYEQYFGPGTRLTVT.

V is TRBV19 and J is TRBJ2-1; 8 nucleotides align to TRBD2. V lost 3 bases and J lost 1; bases outside the gene matches: 5. Looked up from germline, CDR1 is LNHDA and CDR2 is SQIVND (reference sequence). There are 16 residues in the CDR3. The DNA of the CDR3 is TGTGCCAGTAGTATTCTAGCGGGCAGGTCCTACAATGAGCAGTTCTTC. The encoded protein is CASSILAGRSYNEQFF.

This clonotype came up a few times. J is TRBJ2-2 and V is TRBV10-3; D not certain. Germline V lookup: CDR1 ENHRY, CDR2 SYGVKD. The CDR3 is 12 residues long. Written as DNA, the CDR3 is TGTGCTGCCGGGCCTAGAACCGGGGAGCTGTTTTTT. Protein product: CAAGPRTGELFF.

The chain has TRBV4-1 and TRBJ2-7; D is uncertain. Trimming cost V 2 bases and J 0 bases, with 11 bases left between them. CDR3 size: 15 residues. Germline lookup yields CDR1 MGHRA and CDR2 YSYEKL. The CDR3 is CASSQSGARSYEQYF. As DNA, the CDR3 is TGCGCCAGCAGCCAATCTGGAGCCCGCTCCTACGAGCAGTACTTC.

The chain is built from TRBV18 and TRBJ1-1; the match to TRBD1 covers 7 bases. Germline CDR1 KGHSH, CDR2 LQKENI. The CDR3 extends over 14 amino acids. The trim removed 2 bases at V and 5 bases at J, leaving 5 bases unmatched. The DNA for the CDR3 is TGTGCCAGCTCACCAATGGACAGGAGGACTGAAGCTTTCTTT. Translation: CASSPMDRRTEAFF.

This clonotype was detected many times. The chain employs TRBV19 and TRBJ2-1, with TRBD2 matching 9 bases. This CDR3 region has 14 residues. Germline V lookup: CDR1 LNHDA, CDR2 SQIVND (reference sequence). V trimming: 2 bases; J trimming: 7 bases; junction bases outside the gene matches: 3. The CDR3 region has the DNA TGTGCCAGTAGTATATTGGCGGGAGGGAATGAGCAGTTCTTC. Translation gives CASSILAGGNEQFF.

The chain is built from TRBV6-2 or TRBV6-3 and TRBJ2-7; D gene unclear. CDR1 MNHEY and CDR2 SVGEGT come from the germline V gene. There are 12 residues in the CDR3. Trimming removed 0 bases at V and 7 bases at J, with 7 bases between. The CDR3 loop is CASSYSNTEQYV. As DNA, the CDR3 is TGTGCCAGCAGTTACTCGAATACAGAGCAGTACGTC.

This clonotype came up a few times. The gene calls are TRBV5-6 and TRBJ2-1; TRBD2 aligns across 11 bases. The CDR3 covers 18 residues. From germline, CDR1 is SGHDT and CDR2 YYEEEE. Trimming at V came to 3 bases and at J to 6 bases, leaving 14 bases not matched to a gene. CDR3 region: CASSYPGTSGGGGNEQFF. The CDR3 coding sequence is TGTGCCAGCAGCTATCCCGGGACTAGCGGAGGGGGGGGCAATGAGCAGTTCTTC.

This rearrangement joins TRBV7-3 to TRBJ1-1, with unresolved D. Germline values: CDR1 SGHTA, CDR2 FQGTGA. The CDR3 has 13 amino acids. V lost 5 bases and J 7 bases, leaving 14 bases between the germline ends. The CDR3 spells CASSPIRESEAFF. CDR3 coding DNA: TGTGCCAGCAGCCCAATAAGGGAGAGTGAAGCTTTCTTT.

This clonotype was seen a few times. This chain uses TRBV19 with TRBJ2-2; a weak D match, TRBD1 (5 bases). The CDR3 sequence is 15 residues long. Trimming shortened V by 2 bases and J by 4 bases, and 11 bases separated the two germline ends. Germline CDR1 reads LNHDA; CDR2 reads SQIVND (reference sequence). The CDR3 is CASSISGWGTGELFF. The DNA of the CDR3 is TGTGCCAGTAGTATATCAGGGTGGGGCACCGGGGAGCTGTTTTTT.

This clonotype was detected only a few times. Because the CDR3 is missing its conserved closing phenylalanine or tryptophan, this is likely a read error. It is unclear where the CDR3 begins or ends on the DNA, so no DNA is shown, and the CDR3 is as TCRdb lists it. The chain employs TRBV11-2 and TRBJ2-1. The germline gives CDR1 SGHAT, CDR2 FQNNGV. Including both end residues, the CDR3 is 13 amino acids long. This chain's CDR3 is CASSLDSDPLHLI.

This chain joins TRBV20-1 and TRBJ2-5, with 9 positions matching TRBD2. The CDR3 spans 15 residues. From germline, CDR1 is DFQATT and CDR2 SNEGSKA (reference sequence). Trimming at V came to 1 base and at J to 0 bases, leaving 3 bases not matched to a gene. The CDR3: CSARVASGNQETQYF. CDR3 in DNA: TGCAGTGCTAGAGTTGCTAGCGGGAACCAAGAGACCCAGTACTTC.

V gene TRBV14 combines with J gene TRBJ2-1; 9 bases fit TRBD2. After removal of 4 bases from V and 6 bases from J, the junction contained 13 bases not matched to a gene. Germline V CDR1 and CDR2: SGHDN, FVKESK. This CDR3 spans 17 amino acids. This CDR3 reads CASSPWVAGVFVNEQFF. Here the CDR3 DNA reads TGTGCCAGCAGCCCCTGGGTAGCGGGAGTCTTCGTCAATGAGCAGTTCTTC.

The table lists this clonotype with a few counts. The chain couples TRBV7-2 to TRBJ2-2; 9 bases agree with TRBD2. The CDR3 has 19 residues. V was clipped by 2 bases and J by 4 bases; unmatched bases: 14. From germline, CDR1 is SGHTA and CDR2 FQGNSA. The CDR3: CASSLLGLAGLSGTGELFF. The CDR3, as DNA: TGTGCCAGCAGCTTATTAGGGCTAGCGGGATTATCGGGCACCGGGGAGCTGTTTTTT.

The table lists this clonotype with a few counts. The V call is TRBV28, the J call TRBJ1-1; D possibly corresponds to TRBD1 (5 bases). The V and J ends lost 6 bases and 1 base respectively, with 9 bases between them. The CDR3 consists of 13 residues. Germline assignment: CDR1 MDHEN and CDR2 SYDVKM. CDR3 loop: CASRKTANTEAFF. For the CDR3, the DNA is TGTGCCAGCAGAAAGACAGCGAACACTGAAGCTTTCTTT.